A selection of T cell receptor beta chains follows, all from one sample in a study of T cell responses to AZD1222 COVID-19 vaccine. Here immunoSEQ multiplex PCR was the method, and the copy in TCRdb shows in-frame clones only, minus some. The repertoire has 100,000 to 150,000 clones, just under 90% of them found once; the top ten carry roughly 4.2%. The sample in question was peripheral blood, obtained on day 0 of AZD1222 vaccination. Receptors were obtained from an adult in good health. The CDR3 runs from the conserved cysteine through the conserved F or W. A D gene is named only where the DNA matches it firmly. Some rows mark clone size as missing; the rest say once, few, many or name a class of expanded clone.

d_gene | j_gene | abundance | len | v_gene | CDR3aa | CDR3nt
TRBD1 | TRBJ1-1 | . | 14 | TRBV19 | CASSIEDRGAEAFF | TGTGCCAGTAGTATAGAGGACAGGGGGGCTGAAGCTTTCTTT
. | TRBJ2-7 | . | 12 | TRBV6-6 | CASRSSQYEQYF | TGTGCCAGCAGGTCTTCCCAATACGAGCAGTACTTC
TRBD1 | TRBJ1-1 | . | 16 | TRBV10-3 | CAISQLPGQVNTEAFF | TGTGCCATCAGTCAACTACCGGGACAGGTGAACACTGAAGCTTTCTTT
TRBD1 | TRBJ1-1 | . | 14 | TRBV6-5 | CASRRQGWNTEAFF | TGTGCCAGCAGAAGACAGGGGTGGAACACTGAAGCTTTCTTT
. | TRBJ1-1 | . | 13 | TRBV6-5 | CASSVTLNTEAFF | TGTGCCAGCAGCGTCACCCTGAACACTGAAGCTTTCTTT
. | TRBJ1-2 | . | 11 | TRBV28 | CASSSQYGYTF | TGTGCCAGCAGTTCCCAGTATGGCTACACCTTC
TRBD1 | TRBJ2-2 | . | 15 | TRBV27 | CASSSPGTGTGELFF | TGTGCCAGCAGTTCCCCCGGGACAGGCACCGGGGAGCTGTTTTTT
. | TRBJ2-1 | . | 13 | TRBV3-1/TRBV3-2 | CASSQVSYNEQFF | TGTGCCAGCAGCCAAGTTTCCTACAATGAGCAGTTCTTC
TRBD2 | TRBJ2-3 | . | 16 | TRBV5-1 | CASSLEGLGITDTQYF | TGCGCCAGCAGCTTGGAGGGACTAGGAATCACAGATACGCAGTATTTT
. | TRBJ2-5 | . | 15 | TRBV25-1 | CASSENRGAQETQYF | TGTGCCAGCAGTGAAAATCGGGGGGCTCAGGAGACCCAGTACTTC
. | TRBJ2-7 | few | 12 | TRBV3-1/TRBV3-2 | CASSQAGAEQYF | TGTGCCAGCAGCCAAGCGGGGGCCGAGCAGTACTTC
TRBD1 | TRBJ1-1 | . | 13 | TRBV11-3 | CASSLAGGTEAFF | TGTGCCAGCAGCTTAGCAGGGGGCACTGAAGCTTTCTTT
. | TRBJ2-5 | . | 14 | TRBV6-5 | CASSYSGGQETQYF | TGTGCCAGCAGTTACTCCGGGGGCCAAGAGACCCAGTACTTC
. | TRBJ1-2 | . | 15 | TRBV2 | CASSERAGGAIGYTF | TGTGCCAGCAGTGAAAGGGCCGGGGGCGCCATTGGCTACACCTTC
TRBD1 | TRBJ2-7 | . | 15 | TRBV28 | CASSPHGTGNYEQYF | TGTGCCAGCAGTCCGCACGGGACAGGGAACTACGAGCAGTACTTC
TRBD1 | TRBJ2-2 | many | 13 | TRBV19 | CATSTGERGELFF | TGTGCCACTTCGACAGGGGAGCGCGGGGAGCTGTTTTTT
. | TRBJ2-2 | once | 13 | TRBV11-2 | CASSPNMAGELFF | TGTGCCAGCAGCCCCAATATGGCTGGGGAGCTGTTTTTT